This entry lists 22 T cell receptor beta chains sequenced from one sample in a study of blood T cell repertoires in COVID-19. Method: immunoSEQ multiplex PCR; TCRdb's copy keeps in-frame clones and lacks some. The table shows approximately 300,000 clones, with around four fifths occurring only once. Sample: peripheral blood. The receptor set was obtained from a woman between 50 and 59 years old with active or convalescent COVID-19.

The rearrangement links TRBV13 to TRBJ1-1; D is unclear. Trimming took 4 bases from V and 3 from J, leaving 12 bases between them. Germline assignment: CDR1 PRHDT and CDR2 FYEKMQ (reference sequence). CDR3 length: 14 residues. CDR3: CASSSYWTYTEAFF. The CDR3 DNA reads TGTGCCAGCAGCTCCTACTGGACTTACACTGAAGCTTTCTTT.

This chain joins TRBV7-9 and TRBJ1-2, with 7 positions matching TRBD1. CDR3 size: 14 residues. Per the germline V gene, CDR1 is SEHNR and CDR2 is FQNEAQ (reference sequence). Trimming at V came to 4 bases and at J to 2 bases, leaving 4 bases not matched to a gene. The chain's CDR3 is CASSSGQTNYGYTF. The CDR3 nucleotides read TGTGCCAGCAGCTCGGGACAGACGAACTATGGCTACACCTTC.

The V and J genes are TRBV5-4 and TRBJ2-5; tentative D call: TRBD2 (7 bases). CDR3 length: 14 amino acids. Between the trimmed V and J ends, which lost 4 bases and 5 bases, there was a span of 15 bases. Germline V gene data show CDR1 as SGHNT and CDR2 as YYREEE (reference sequence). In DNA, the CDR3 is TGTGCCAGCAGCAACGGACTAGGGGGGGAGACCCAGTACTTC. It yields the protein CASSNGLGGETQYF.

The CDR3: CASGLAENQETQYF. The CDR3 bases are TGTGCCAGCGGACTAGCGGAAAACCAAGAGACCCAGTACTTC. The chain recombines TRBV2 with TRBJ2-5, with 10 bases identical to TRBD2. Germline V gives CDR1 SNHLY, CDR2 FYNNEI. The V segment lost 8 bases and the J segment 0 bases; nucleotides outside the gene matches: 3. The CDR3 is 14 residues long.

The chain uses TRBV28 and TRBJ2-7; no reliable D call. This CDR3 contains 14 residues. Germline CDR1 MDHEN, CDR2 SYDVKM. The V end was cut by 8 bases, the J end by 5 bases, with 19 bases between. The CDR3 nucleotides are TGTGCCAGCGTAGGAGTCGGCTCCCCGGACGAGCAGTACTTC. This translates into CASVGVGSPDEQYF.

DNA for the CDR3: TGTGCCAGCAGTGAGGGACAGGGGGCAGGTACTGAAGCTTTCTTT. Translating gives CASSEGQGAGTEAFF. J is TRBJ1-1 and V is TRBV2; 12 positions agree with TRBD1. V was clipped by 3 bases and J by 5 bases; unmatched bases: 4. CDR3 length: 15 amino acids. Germline V gives CDR1 SNHLY, CDR2 FYNNEI.

This chain links TRBV5-1 with TRBJ1-1; 8 nucleotides line up with TRBD1. CDR1 is SGHRS, CDR2 YFSETQ, per germline. Trimming took 0 bases from V and 7 from J; bases not matched to a gene: 8. The CDR3 extends over 15 amino acids. CDR3 DNA sequence: TGCGCCAGCAGCTTGGTAATCGGACAGGGTGGTGAAGCTTTCTTT. It yields the protein CASSLVIGQGGEAFF.

This rearrangement joins TRBV6-5 to TRBJ1-1, with 8 bases that match TRBD1. This CDR3 contains 15 residues. CDR1 and CDR2 from the germline V gene are MNHEY and SVGAGI. Unmatched junction bases numbered 7, after V lost 5 bases and J lost 2 bases. CDR3 bases: TGTGCCAGCAGTCTAGAGGACAGGGCTAACACTGAAGCTTTCTTT. Translated: CASSLEDRANTEAFF.

The table lists this clone with a count of one. This rearrangement joins TRBV13 to TRBJ1-1; D possibly corresponds to TRBD1 (6 bases). V was pared by 5 bases and J by 1 base, with 20 bases between. The CDR3 contains 17 residues. Germline CDR1 and CDR2: PRHDT and FYEKMQ (reference sequence). The CDR3 spells CASSTPGGPRWNTEAFF. The CDR3 region has the DNA TGTGCCAGCAGCACCCCGGGGGGGCCCAGGTGGAACACTGAAGCTTTCTTT. The full variable domain, in which reference TRBV13 and TRBJ1-1 provide the parts outside the CDR3, is AAGVIQSPRHLIKEKRETATLKCYPIPRHDTVYWYQQGPGQDPQFLISFYEKMQSDKGSIPDRFSAQQFSDYHSELNMSSLELGDSALYFCASSTPGGPRWNTEAFFGQGTRLTVV.

The chain employs TRBV19 and TRBJ1-1; 7 bases map to TRBD1. The CDR3 runs 13 residues. CDR1 LNHDA and CDR2 SQIVND come from the germline V gene (reference sequence). Unmatched junction bases numbered 6, after V lost 7 bases and J lost 4 bases. As DNA, the CDR3 is TGTGCCAGTACCGACAGGGCTGGCACTGAAGCTTTCTTT. It encodes CASTDRAGTEAFF.

The chain recombines TRBV2 with TRBJ1-1; tentatively, D is TRBD1 (6 bases). The ends were cut back, 3 bases at V and 5 bases at J, with 16 bases in the middle. CDR1 SNHLY and CDR2 FYNNEI come from the germline V gene. The CDR3 consists of 15 residues. CDR3 region: CASSERIQGRTEAFF. CDR3 bases: TGTGCCAGCAGTGAGCGGATACAGGGTAGGACTGAAGCTTTCTTT. Based on the CDR3 plus reference TRBV2 and TRBJ1-1, the full variable domain is EPEVTQTPSHQVTQMGQEVILRCVPISNHLYFYWYRQILGQKVEFLVSFYNNEISEKSEIFDDQFSVERPDGSNFTLKIRSTKLEDSAMYFCASSERIQGRTEAFFGQGTRLTVV.

V and J are TRBV5-1 and TRBJ1-4; 11 bases map to TRBD1. This CDR3 is built from 16 residues. Per germline, CDR1 SGHRS and CDR2 YFSETQ. V shed 3 bases, J shed 4 bases, and the junction held 5 bases outside the gene matches. CDR3 protein: CASSWDRGGLNEKLFF. CDR3 coding DNA: TGCGCCAGCAGCTGGGACAGGGGGGGACTTAATGAAAAACTGTTTTTT. The whole variable domain, filled in from reference TRBV5-1 and TRBJ1-4, reads KAGVTQTPRYLIKTRGQQVTLSCSPISGHRSVSWYQQTPGQGLQFLFEYFSETQRNKGNFPGRFSGRQFSNSRSEMNVSTLELGDSALYLCASSWDRGGLNEKLFFGSGTQLSVL.

This clone was seen only a few times. This chain links TRBV2 with TRBJ1-6; perhaps TRBD1 as D (5 bases). The germline V and J ends were trimmed by 5 bases and 7 bases, with 12 bases remaining between them. Germline V gene data show CDR1 as SNHLY and CDR2 as FYNNEI. The length of the CDR3 is 14 residues. The CDR3 region is CASSRDYGNSPLHF. The CDR3 region has the DNA TGTGCCAGCAGTAGGGACTACGGAAATTCACCCCTCCACTTT.

V gene TRBV27 combines with J gene TRBJ2-7; D is possibly TRBD2 (7 bases). The germline CDR1 and CDR2 sequences are MNHEY and SMNVEV (reference sequence). Trimming took off 6 bases at V and 3 bases at J, with 15 bases between the two ends. This CDR3 region has 14 residues. DNA for the CDR3: TGTGCCAGCAGCTTTGGGGGAGGGGGCTACGAGCAGTACTTC. Translation: CASSFGGGGYEQYF.

J is TRBJ1-1 and V is TRBV18; TRBD1 matches at 7 bases. Germline V gene data show CDR1 as KGHSH and CDR2 as LQKENI. V trimming: 1 base; J trimming: 0 bases; junction bases outside the gene matches: 8. CDR3 length equals 17 residues. The CDR3 sequence: CASSPLRDSGMNTEAFF. The DNA of the CDR3 is TGTGCCAGCTCACCACTCCGGGACAGCGGCATGAACACTGAAGCTTTCTTT.

This rearrangement joins TRBV19 to TRBJ2-3, with D perhaps TRBD2 (6 bases). V was trimmed by 5 bases and J by 3 bases, leaving 12 bases between them. CDR1 and CDR2 (germline): LNHDA, SQIVND (reference sequence). There are 14 residues in the CDR3. For the CDR3, the DNA is TGTGCCAGTAGTTCGCAGGGAGGTACAGATACGCAGTATTTT. This codes for CASSSQGGTDTQYF. The whole variable domain, remainder taken from reference TRBV19 and TRBJ2-3, is DGGITQSPKYLFRKEGQNVTLSCEQNLNHDAMYWYRQDPGQGLRLIYYSQIVNDFQKGDIAEGYSVSREKKESFPLTVTSAQKNPTAFYLCASSSQGGTDTQYFGPGTRLTVL.

The chain links TRBV27 to TRBJ1-1, with 8 nucleotides matching TRBD1. In germline, CDR1 is MNHEY, CDR2 SMNVEV (reference sequence). The CDR3 is made up of 14 amino acids. V dropped 4 bases and J dropped 4; count of bases not matched to a gene: 5. CDR3: CASSWRTGFTEAFF. The CDR3 DNA sequence: TGTGCCAGCAGTTGGCGGACAGGGTTCACTGAAGCTTTCTTT.

V usage is TRBV7-9 and J usage is TRBJ1-5, with TRBD1 as a possible D gene (6 bases). Looked up from germline, CDR1 is SEHNR and CDR2 is FQNEAQ (reference sequence). The CDR3 covers 15 residues. V was clipped by 1 base and J by 7 bases, with 14 bases between them. The CDR3 here is CASSLGSGGGQPQHF. The CDR3, as DNA: TGTGCCAGCAGCTTAGGGTCAGGTGGGGGCCAGCCCCAGCATTTT.

The sample holds a few counts of this clone. The chain employs TRBV10-3 and TRBJ1-3, with no clear D. The CDR3 is 13 amino acids. CDR1 is ENHRY and CDR2 is SYGVKD in the germline V gene. Trimming stripped 4 bases from V and 0 bases from J, with 4 bases between. CDR3 nucleotide sequence: TGTGCCATCAGTGGTAGCTCTGGAAACACCATATATTTT. It encodes CAISGSSGNTIYF.

This chain joins TRBV28 and TRBJ1-2, with D maybe TRBD1 (5 bases). There are 15 residues in the CDR3. Germline assignment: CDR1 MDHEN and CDR2 SYDVKM. Trimming removed 2 bases at V and 6 bases at J, with 16 bases between. CDR3 nucleotide sequence: TGTGCCAGCAGTTTAATCGGCAGGGAAGGCGATGGCTACACCTTC. Its protein product is CASSLIGREGDGYTF.

The chain is built from TRBV6-5 and TRBJ1-1; tentatively, D is TRBD1 (5 bases). Per the germline V gene, CDR1 is MNHEY and CDR2 is SVGAGI. The V gene lost 7 bases and the J gene lost 1 base, with 13 bases spanning the gap. CDR3 length: 14 residues. CDR3 nucleotides: TGTGCCAGCACCCTCGCACAGGAGAACACTGAAGCTTTCTTT. Its translation is CASTLAQENTEAFF.

This chain connects TRBV2 to TRBJ1-6; TRBD1 agrees at 9 bases. The CDR3 contains 18 residues. Germline loops: CDR1 SNHLY, CDR2 FYNNEI. V trimming: 2 bases; J trimming: 10 bases; junction bases outside the gene matches: 15. CDR3: CASSELGQGMVVGSPLHF. The CDR3 bases are TGTGCCAGCAGTGAACTGGGACAGGGTATGGTAGTAGGATCACCCCTCCACTTT.